The 13 T cell receptor beta chains presented below share a single source sample, sequenced in a study of a mutant IDH1 vaccine in newly diagnosed glioma. These receptors are not linked to any known antigen. The data were produced by immunoSEQ multiplex PCR, yet TCRdb's version contains in-frame clones alone and is incomplete. This sample has about 40,000 clones, with under 90% found just once. Documented time point: week 11, during vaccination. Doses comprised 300 ug of mutant IDH1 20-mer peptide each, plus topical imiquimod. Source: peripheral blood mononuclear cells (PBMCs), taken from a glioma patient whose treatment included an IDH1 peptide vaccine. These receptors were taken from a woman aged 25 to 39 with glioma. Some clones in this sample may be carry-over from other donors' samples.

The chain uses TRBV13 and TRBJ2-7; no definite D call. V lost 1 base to trimming and J lost 2 bases, with 6 bases between them. The length of the CDR3 is 13 residues. The germline gives CDR1 PRHDT, CDR2 FYEKMQ (reference sequence). CDR3 amino acids: CASSLAVTYEQYF. As DNA, the CDR3 is TGTGCCAGCAGCTTAGCGGTCACCTACGAGCAGTACTTC.

The chain links TRBV5-1 to TRBJ2-2; the match to TRBD2 covers 8 bases. Germline loops: CDR1 SGHRS, CDR2 YFSETQ. This CDR3 spans 15 amino acids. The V gene end was trimmed by 5 bases and the J gene end by 4 bases; junction bases not matched to a gene: 7. In DNA form, the CDR3 reads TGCGCCAGCAGACGTTTAGCGGGAACCACCGGGGAGCTGTTTTTT. Translation gives CASRRLAGTTGELFF.

The chain carries TRBV27 and TRBJ1-2, with D possibly matching TRBD1 (6 bases). V was shortened by 5 bases and J by 3 bases, with 16 bases between the two germline ends. CDR3 size: 15 residues. Looked up from germline, CDR1 is MNHEY and CDR2 is SMNVEV (reference sequence). In DNA, the CDR3 is TGTGCCAGCAGTGATATGCAGGGGTCCCACTATGGCTACACCTTC. Its protein product is CASSDMQGSHYGYTF.

The V call is TRBV7-9, the J call TRBJ1-4; D not certain. V was trimmed by 1 base and J by 3 bases, leaving 9 bases between them. From germline, CDR1 is SEHNR and CDR2 FQNEAQ (reference sequence). The CDR3 is made up of 15 amino acids. CDR3 DNA: TGTGCCAGCAGCTTAGTCCAGAAGTCTAATGAAAAACTGTTTTTT. Translating gives CASSLVQKSNEKLFF.

V and J are TRBV6-5 and TRBJ2-3; a weak D match, TRBD2 (5 bases). The CDR3 totals 16 residues. The germline CDR1 and CDR2 sequences are MNHEY and SVGAGI. Trimming cost V 0 bases and J 1 base, with 11 bases left between them. CDR3 DNA sequence: TGTGCCAGCAGTTACTCACCTATCGGGGGCACAGATACGCAGTATTTT. The encoded protein is CASSYSPIGGTDTQYF.

The rearrangement joins TRBV5-1 to TRBJ1-1, with unresolved D. V dropped 4 bases and J dropped 1 base, with 11 bases sitting between them. The length of the CDR3 is 14 residues. CDR1 is SGHRS, CDR2 YFSETQ, per germline. The CDR3 is CASSPEGQNTEAFF. The CDR3 bases are TGCGCCAGCAGCCCCGAAGGGCAGAACACTGAAGCTTTCTTT.

This clone was detected only once. This rearrangement joins TRBV4-1 to TRBJ1-4; a possible D gene is TRBD1 (6 bases). Trimming took 3 bases from V and 1 from J, leaving 9 bases between them. CDR3 size: 15 residues. The germline CDR1 and CDR2 sequences are MGHRA and YSYEKL. As DNA, the CDR3 is TGCGCCAGCAGCCAGCAACAGGGAACTAATGAAAAACTGTTTTTT. It yields the protein CASSQQQGTNEKLFF.

In this sample, this clone turned up a few times. The CDR3 is CSVARTSPKGGELFF. CDR3 nucleotide sequence: TGCAGCGTTGCTCGGACTAGCCCCAAGGGGGGGGAGCTGTTTTTT. The rearrangement uses TRBV29-1 and TRBJ2-2, with 8 positions matching TRBD2. With 4 bases clipped from V and 8 bases from J, the junction kept 12 bases outside the gene matches. Germline CDR1 SQVTM, CDR2 ANQGSEA. The CDR3 extends over 15 amino acids.

The V and J genes are TRBV19 and TRBJ2-6; D is perhaps TRBD1 (6 bases). Trimming pared 7 bases from V and 0 bases from J, leaving 16 bases between. The CDR3 is 17 residues long. Germline lookup yields CDR1 LNHDA and CDR2 SQIVND (reference sequence). CDR3 sequence (DNA): TGTGCCAGTACCCACATTGACAGGTACTCTGGGGCCAACGTCCTGACTTTC. It encodes CASTHIDRYSGANVLTF.

This clone turned up a few times. The rearrangement links TRBV30 to TRBJ1-1, with unresolved D. The CDR3 runs to 14 residues. V gave up 0 bases and J gave up 0 bases, with 8 bases separating them. Germline CDR1 and CDR2: GTSNPN and SVGIG (reference sequence). Here the CDR3 DNA reads TGTGCCTGGAGTGTAACAGTTTTGAACACTGAAGCTTTCTTT. This gives the protein CAWSVTVLNTEAFF.

The chain employs TRBV6-5 and TRBJ1-1, with D maybe TRBD1 (5 bases). Germline CDR1 reads MNHEY; CDR2 reads SVGAGI. The CDR3 extends over 15 amino acids. Between the trimmed V and J ends, which lost 2 bases and 0 bases, there was a span of 10 bases. Here the CDR3 reads CASSYEGLLNTEAFF. For the CDR3, the DNA is TGTGCCAGCAGTTACGAGGGACTCTTGAACACTGAAGCTTTCTTT.

Only a few counts were recorded for this clone. V is TRBV6-5 and J is TRBJ1-1; D gene uncertain. The CDR3 loop spans 14 amino acids. Deletions cut 0 bases from V and 0 bases from J, with 5 bases between. CDR1 is MNHEY and CDR2 is SVGAGI in the germline V gene. The CDR3: CASSYSTLNTEAFF. In DNA form, the CDR3 reads TGTGCCAGCAGTTACTCGACACTGAACACTGAAGCTTTCTTT.

J is TRBJ2-7 and V is TRBV19; 14 bases align to TRBD2. The CDR3 extends over 15 amino acids. Germline loops: CDR1 LNHDA, CDR2 SQIVND (reference sequence). With V trimmed by 6 bases and J by 6 bases, 7 bases remained unmatched. The CDR3 is CASSPPGLAGVEQYF. DNA for the CDR3: TGTGCCAGTAGCCCCCCGGGACTAGCGGGAGTCGAGCAGTACTTC.